This T cell receptor (beta chain) was identified during a study of tissue T cells after allogeneic stem cell transplantation. Background on the study: Samples with visible lymphocytes on H&E were prioritized for sequencing. Study observations and caveats: Across patients, clones rarely overlapped, yet motif clusters were shared tissue-specifically.

Autopsy tissues included GI tract, liver, skin and lymphoid organs. The germline V gene encodes CDR1 MNHNS and CDR2 SASEGT. The V end was cut by 2 bases, the J end by 2 bases, with 10 bases between. This CDR3 spans 14 amino acids. Regarding this clone: Its target is not known.

Sequenced by immunoSEQ multiplex PCR; TCRdb stores in-frame clones only, minus some. The data show about 790 clones, approximately 68% seen once. This chain connects TRBV6-1 to TRBJ2-7, with D possibly called TRBD1 or TRBD2 (5 bases each). The sequence was obtained from a male patient of 60 years or more with steroid-refractory graft-versus-host disease after an allogeneic stem cell transplant. Some T cells may be transferred from the graft donor. Here the sequenced sample was liver tissue, taken at autopsy. The CDR3 nucleotides read TGTGCCAGCAGTGAAAGGGGACGGACCTACGAGCAGTACTTC. Translated: CASSERGRTYEQYF.